This T cell receptor beta chain was recorded in a study of esophageal squamous cell carcinoma under preoperative chemotherapy. Germline CDR1 is SGHAT and CDR2 is FQDESV (reference sequence). The CDR3 loop spans 15 amino acids. V was cut by 5 bases and J by 1 base, with 12 bases left in between. One entry per CDR3 protein results from TCRdb running MiXCR on the PCR reads. There are about 15,000 distinct CDR3 sequences in the sample; nearly 50% occur only once, and about 27% lies in the top ten. As for this clonotype: Its cognate antigen is unknown.

Points from the study as a whole: After treatment, tumor-infiltrating lymphocytes seemed to come partly from incoming peripheral T cells, not only local changes. After paclitaxel-nedaplatin, abundant clones were more likely to contract than amplify.

Specified time point: before preoperative PTX-NDP chemotherapy. Preoperative chemotherapy with paclitaxel-nedaplatin was given to patients before surgery. This clonotype was sampled from a human donor with esophageal squamous cell carcinoma. The donor label of this sample is uncertain. The chain combines TRBV11-1 with TRBJ2-1, with unresolved D. The specimen was collected from a patient given preoperative chemotherapy. The chain's CDR3 is CASSRTEQSYNEQFF. DNA of the CDR3: TGTGCCAGCAGCCGGACGGAACAATCCTACAATGAGCAGTTCTTC. The full variable domain, with the rest looked up from reference TRBV11-1 and TRBJ2-1, is EAEVAQSPRYKITEKSQAVAFWCDPISGHATLYWYRQILGQGPELLVQFQDESVVDDSQLPKDRFSAERLKGVDSTLKIQPAELGDSAMYLCASSRTEQSYNEQFFGPGTRLTVL.